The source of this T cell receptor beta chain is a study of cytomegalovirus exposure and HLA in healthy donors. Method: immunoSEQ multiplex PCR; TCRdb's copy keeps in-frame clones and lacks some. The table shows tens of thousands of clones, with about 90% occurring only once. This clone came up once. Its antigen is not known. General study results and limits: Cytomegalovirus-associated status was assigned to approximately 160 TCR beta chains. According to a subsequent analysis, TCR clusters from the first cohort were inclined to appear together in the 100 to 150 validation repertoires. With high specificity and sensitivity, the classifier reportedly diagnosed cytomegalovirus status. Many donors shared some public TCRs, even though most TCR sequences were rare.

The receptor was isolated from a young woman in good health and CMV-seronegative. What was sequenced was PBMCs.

The CDR3 spells CASSLVGTGLAKLFF. As DNA, the CDR3 is TGTGCCAGCAGCTTGGTTGGGACAGGGTTGGCAAAACTGTTTTTT. The chain has TRBV5-4 and TRBJ1-4; 9 bases align to TRBD1. CDR3 length: 15 amino acids. The J segment lost 10 bases and the V segment lost 0 bases, leaving 7 bases of the junction unmatched. CDR1 is SGHNT, CDR2 YYREEE, per germline (reference sequence).